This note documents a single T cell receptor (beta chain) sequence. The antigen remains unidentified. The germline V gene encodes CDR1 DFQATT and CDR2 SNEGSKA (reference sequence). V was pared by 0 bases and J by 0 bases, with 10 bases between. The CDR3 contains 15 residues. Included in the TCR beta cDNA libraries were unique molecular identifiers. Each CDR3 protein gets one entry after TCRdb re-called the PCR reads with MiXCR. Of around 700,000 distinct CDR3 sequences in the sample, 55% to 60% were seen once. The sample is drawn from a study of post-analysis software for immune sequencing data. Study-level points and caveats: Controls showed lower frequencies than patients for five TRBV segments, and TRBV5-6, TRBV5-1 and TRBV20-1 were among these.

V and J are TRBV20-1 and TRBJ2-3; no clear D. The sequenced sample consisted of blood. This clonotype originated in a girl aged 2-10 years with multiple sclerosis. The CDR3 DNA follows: TGCAGTGCTAGAGATCCGCGGTCGAGCACAGATACGCAGTATTTT. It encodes CSARDPRSSTDTQYF.